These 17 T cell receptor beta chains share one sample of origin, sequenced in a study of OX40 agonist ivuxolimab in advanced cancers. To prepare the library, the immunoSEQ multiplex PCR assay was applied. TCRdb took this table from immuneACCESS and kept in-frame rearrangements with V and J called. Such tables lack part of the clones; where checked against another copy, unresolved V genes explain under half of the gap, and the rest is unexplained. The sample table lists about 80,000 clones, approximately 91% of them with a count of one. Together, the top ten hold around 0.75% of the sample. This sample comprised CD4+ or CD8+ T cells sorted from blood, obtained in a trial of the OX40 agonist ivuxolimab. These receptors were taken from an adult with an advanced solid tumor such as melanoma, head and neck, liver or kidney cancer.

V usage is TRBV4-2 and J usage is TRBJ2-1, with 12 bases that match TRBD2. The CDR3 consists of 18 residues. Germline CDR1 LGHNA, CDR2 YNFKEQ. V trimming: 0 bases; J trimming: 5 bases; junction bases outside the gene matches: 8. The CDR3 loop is CASSQDASGRAGDNEQFF. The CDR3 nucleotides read TGTGCCAGCAGCCAAGACGCTAGCGGGAGGGCCGGTGACAATGAGCAGTTCTTC.

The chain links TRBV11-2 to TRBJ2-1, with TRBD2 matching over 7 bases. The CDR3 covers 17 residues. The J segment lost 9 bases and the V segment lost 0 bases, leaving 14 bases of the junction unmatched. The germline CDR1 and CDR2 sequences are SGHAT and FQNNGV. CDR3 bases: TGTGCCAGCAGCTTAGACCTGGAGCGGGGCAGAAAGGGTGAGCAGTTCTTC. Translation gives CASSLDLERGRKGEQFF.

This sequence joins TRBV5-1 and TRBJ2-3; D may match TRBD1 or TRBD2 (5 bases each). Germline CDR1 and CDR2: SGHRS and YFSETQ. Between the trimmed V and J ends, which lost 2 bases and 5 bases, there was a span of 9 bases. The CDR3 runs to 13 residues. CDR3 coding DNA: TGCGCCAGCAGCTTCCGGGACGGAGATACGCAGTATTTT. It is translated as CASSFRDGDTQYF.

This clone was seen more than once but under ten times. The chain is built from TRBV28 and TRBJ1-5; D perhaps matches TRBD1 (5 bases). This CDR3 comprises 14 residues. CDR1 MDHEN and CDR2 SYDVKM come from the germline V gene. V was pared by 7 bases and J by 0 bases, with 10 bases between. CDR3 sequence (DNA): TGTGCCAGCATCTCGGGGGATAGCAATCAGCCCCAGCATTTT. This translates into CASISGDSNQPQHF.

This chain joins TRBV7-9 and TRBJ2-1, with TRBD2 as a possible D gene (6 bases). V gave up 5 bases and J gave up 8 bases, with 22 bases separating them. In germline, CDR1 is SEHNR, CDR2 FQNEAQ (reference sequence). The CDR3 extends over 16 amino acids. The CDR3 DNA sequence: TGTGCCAGCAGCCCGGGACTGATGTCGTACGAGGATGAGCAGTTCTTC. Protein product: CASSPGLMSYEDEQFF.

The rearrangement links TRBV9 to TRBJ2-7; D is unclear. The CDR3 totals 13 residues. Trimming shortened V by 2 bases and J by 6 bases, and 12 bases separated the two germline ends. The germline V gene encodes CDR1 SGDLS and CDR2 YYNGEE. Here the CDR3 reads CASSVEPFGEQYF. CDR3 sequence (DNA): TGTGCCAGCAGCGTGGAGCCCTTCGGCGAGCAGTACTTC.

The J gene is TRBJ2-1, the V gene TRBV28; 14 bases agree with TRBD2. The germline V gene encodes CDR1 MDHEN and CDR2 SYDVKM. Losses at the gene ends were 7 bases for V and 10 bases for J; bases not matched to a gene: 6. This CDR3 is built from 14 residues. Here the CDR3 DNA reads TGTGCCAGCAAGACTAGCGGGGGGGGACTGGAGCAGTTCTTC. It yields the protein CASKTSGGGLEQFF.

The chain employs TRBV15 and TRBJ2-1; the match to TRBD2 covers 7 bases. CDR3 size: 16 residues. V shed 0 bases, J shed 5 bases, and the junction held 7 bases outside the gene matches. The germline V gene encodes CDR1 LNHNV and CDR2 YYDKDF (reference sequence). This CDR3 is CATSRDRPSGNNEQFF. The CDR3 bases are TGTGCCACCAGCAGAGATCGACCTAGCGGAAACAATGAGCAGTTCTTC.

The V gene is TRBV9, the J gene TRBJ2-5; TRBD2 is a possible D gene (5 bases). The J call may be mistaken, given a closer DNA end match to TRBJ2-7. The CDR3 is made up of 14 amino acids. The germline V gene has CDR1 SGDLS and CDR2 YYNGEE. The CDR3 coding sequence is TGTGCCAGCAGCGCGGGTACGAGGGTCTACGAGCAGTACTTC. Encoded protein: CASSAGTRVYEQYF.

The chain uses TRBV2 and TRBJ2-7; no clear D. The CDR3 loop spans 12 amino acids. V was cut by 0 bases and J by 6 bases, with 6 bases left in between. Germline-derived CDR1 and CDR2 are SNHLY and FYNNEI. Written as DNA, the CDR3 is TGTGCCAGCAGTGAAGCTAGGGTCGAGCAGTACTTC. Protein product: CASSEARVEQYF.

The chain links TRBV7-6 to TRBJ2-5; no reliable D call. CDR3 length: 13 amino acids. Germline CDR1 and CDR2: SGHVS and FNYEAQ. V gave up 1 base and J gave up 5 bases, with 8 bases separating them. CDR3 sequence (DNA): TGTGCCAGCAGCTTAGGGCTGGAGGAGACCCAGTACTTC. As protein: CASSLGLEETQYF. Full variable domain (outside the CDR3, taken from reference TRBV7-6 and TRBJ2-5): GAGVSQSPRYKVTKRGQDVALRCDPISGHVSLYWYRQALGQGPEFLTYFNYEAQQDKSGLPNDRFSAERPEGSISTLTIQRTEQRDSAMYRCASSLGLEETQYFGPGTRLLVL.

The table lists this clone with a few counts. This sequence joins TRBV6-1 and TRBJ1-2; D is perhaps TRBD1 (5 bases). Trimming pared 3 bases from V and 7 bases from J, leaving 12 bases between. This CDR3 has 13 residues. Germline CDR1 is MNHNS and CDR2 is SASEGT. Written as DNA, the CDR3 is TGTGCCAGCAGTGACAGGGTTTTTGGTGGCTACACCTTC. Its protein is CASSDRVFGGYTF.

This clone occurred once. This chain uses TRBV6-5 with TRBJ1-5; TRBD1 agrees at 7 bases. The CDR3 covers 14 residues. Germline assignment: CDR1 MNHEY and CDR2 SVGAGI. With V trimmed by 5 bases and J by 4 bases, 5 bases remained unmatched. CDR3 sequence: CASSKGQWNQPQHF. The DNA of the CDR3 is TGTGCCAGCAGTAAGGGACAGTGGAATCAGCCCCAGCATTTT.

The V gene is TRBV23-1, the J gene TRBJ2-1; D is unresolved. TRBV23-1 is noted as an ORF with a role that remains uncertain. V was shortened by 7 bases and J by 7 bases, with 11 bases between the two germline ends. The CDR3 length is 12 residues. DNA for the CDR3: TGCGCCAGCACGGTGGTTTCAAATGAGCAGTTCTTC. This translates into CASTVVSNEQFF.

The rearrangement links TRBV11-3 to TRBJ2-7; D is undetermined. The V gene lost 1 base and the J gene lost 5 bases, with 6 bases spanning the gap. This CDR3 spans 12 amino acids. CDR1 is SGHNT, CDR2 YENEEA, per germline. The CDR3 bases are TGTGCCAGCAGCTTAGGCCGAAACGAGCAGTACTTC. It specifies CASSLGRNEQYF. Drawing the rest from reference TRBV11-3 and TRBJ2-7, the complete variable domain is EAGVVQSPRYKIIEKKQPVAFWCNPISGHNTLYWYLQNLGQGPELLIRYENEEAVDDSQLPKDRFSAERLKGVDSTLKIQPAELGDSAVYLCASSLGRNEQYFGPGTRLTVT.

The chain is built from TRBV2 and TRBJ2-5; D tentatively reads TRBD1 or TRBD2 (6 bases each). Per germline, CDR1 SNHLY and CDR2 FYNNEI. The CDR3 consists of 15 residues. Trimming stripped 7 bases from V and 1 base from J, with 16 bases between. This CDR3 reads CASKILGGGQETQYF. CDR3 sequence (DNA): TGTGCCAGCAAGATCCTAGGAGGGGGCCAAGAGACCCAGTACTTC.

The CDR3 protein is CASSRMANSNTGELFF. The CDR3 DNA sequence: TGCGCCAGCTCTCGCATGGCTAACTCGAACACCGGGGAGCTGTTTTTT. The chain is built from TRBV5-1 and TRBJ2-2; D gene uncertain. Germline values: CDR1 SGHRS, CDR2 YFSETQ. The CDR3 length is 16 residues. With 7 bases removed from V and 0 bases from J, the gap between germline ends came to 16 bases.